This T cell receptor (beta chain) was obtained from a study of CD8 T cells in ankylosing spondylitis. Germline V gene sequence: CDR1 MNHEY, CDR2 SVGAGI. V shed 0 bases, J shed 7 bases, and the junction held 4 bases outside the gene matches. This CDR3 has 16 residues. This clonotype has just a few counts. Quantitative 5'-RACE with molecular barcodes was used to make the TCR beta libraries. TCRdb reprocessed the 5' RACE reads with MiXCR, giving one entry per CDR3 protein. The sample includes roughly 200,000 distinct CDR3 sequences, around 24% of them seen just once. The sample taken for sequencing was blood, either unsorted or a sorted T cell fraction (not recorded which). The TCR was taken from a male donor with ankylosing spondylitis or in good health (not recorded which). The genes are TRBV6-5 and TRBJ2-3; TRBD2 aligns across 13 bases. Here the CDR3 reads CASSYSGTSGMYTQYF. The CDR3 DNA is TGTGCCAGCAGTTACTCCGGGACTAGCGGGATGTATACGCAGTATTTT.